Shown below are 10 T cell receptor beta chains from a single sample sequenced in a study of shared clonotypes between healthy human individuals. Libraries were prepared by immunoSEQ multiplex PCR; TCRdb keeps only in-frame clonotypes and omits some of them. The sample gives over 100,000 clones, about 71% of which show up once; 24% is in the top ten. The sample was memory CD8+ T cells sorted from blood. This sample's subset: CD45RO+ cells pooled with CCR7-negative TemRA cells. These receptor sequences come from a woman in her 30s in good health.

As for this clone: A read error is likely here: a far larger clone is one base away. Other DNA variants within this sample encode the same CDR3. The chain recombines TRBV11-2 with TRBJ2-7, with 10 nucleotides matching TRBD2. This CDR3 has 16 amino acids. Trimming at V came to 5 bases and at J to 1 base, leaving 8 bases not matched to a gene. Per germline, CDR1 SGHAT and CDR2 FQNNGV. In nucleotides, the CDR3 is TGTGCCAGCAGCCAAGGACTAGCGGTTTCATCCTACGAGCAGTACTTC. Its protein product is CASSQGLAVSSYEQYF.

V and J are TRBV27 and TRBJ2-7, with 7 nucleotides matching TRBD2. The CDR3 is 14 amino acids. V lost 11 bases, J lost 5 bases, and 15 bases stayed unmatched. The germline CDR1 and CDR2 sequences are MNHEY and SMNVEV (reference sequence). The CDR3 region has the DNA TGTGCCGGTTCCTTCCGGGGGGAGAGGCACGAGCAGTACTTC. It specifies CAGSFRGERHEQYF.

The rearrangement links TRBV5-5 to TRBJ2-7, with D uncertain. Germline values: CDR1 SGHKS, CDR2 YYEKEE (reference sequence). CDR3 length: 14 amino acids. Trimming took 0 bases from V and 0 from J, leaving 7 bases between them. The CDR3 nucleotides read TGTGCCAGCAGCTTGGTTTTTGGCTCCTACGAGCAGTACTTC. This gives the protein CASSLVFGSYEQYF. The complete variable domain, with remaining parts taken from reference TRBV5-5 and TRBJ2-7, reads DAGVTQSPTHLIKTRGQQVTLRCSPISGHKSVSWYQQVLGQGPQFIFQYYEKEERGRGNFPDRFSARQFPNYSSELNVNALLLGDSALYLCASSLVFGSYEQYFGPGTRLTVT.

The chain couples TRBV29-1 to TRBJ2-7, with TRBD1 matching 7 bases. The CDR3 runs to 16 residues. Germline lookup yields CDR1 SQVTM and CDR2 ANQGSEA. Trimming cost V 4 bases and J 3 bases; bases outside gene matches: 15. The CDR3 loop reads CSVASFLGQSNYEQYF. CDR3 coding DNA: TGCAGCGTTGCTTCATTTTTGGGACAGAGTAACTACGAGCAGTACTTC.

Ten or more counts support this clone. V is TRBV6-1 and J is TRBJ1-5; possibly TRBD1 for D (6 bases). Germline V gene data show CDR1 as MNHNS and CDR2 as SASEGT. V was clipped by 3 bases and J by 5 bases, with 17 bases between them. The CDR3 is 16 residues long. The CDR3: CASSETPEGVDQPQHF. Written as DNA, the CDR3 is TGTGCCAGCAGTGAGACACCGGAGGGGGTCGATCAGCCCCAGCATTTT.

The sample holds one count of this clone. The rearrangement links TRBV27 to TRBJ2-7, with D maybe TRBD2 (6 bases). Germline V gene lookup returns CDR1 MNHEY and CDR2 SMNVEV (reference sequence). This CDR3 is built from 15 residues. Trimming pared 3 bases from V and 3 bases from J, leaving 15 bases between. For the CDR3, the DNA is TGTGCCAGCAGTTTGCTGCCGGGACTGAACTACGAGCAGTACTTC. Encoded protein: CASSLLPGLNYEQYF.

The chain is built from TRBV18 and TRBJ2-7; the D is unclear. Trimming removed 0 bases at V and 3 bases at J, with 6 bases between. The CDR3 consists of 13 residues. In germline, CDR1 is KGHSH, CDR2 LQKENI. The CDR3 DNA reads as TGTGCCAGCTCACCACCAATCAGCTACGAGCAGTACTTC. It encodes CASSPPISYEQYF.

This chain joins TRBV2 and TRBJ2-1; 11 nucleotides line up with TRBD2. CDR1 is SNHLY, CDR2 FYNNEI, per germline. The CDR3 sequence is 14 residues long. V shed 4 bases and J 13 bases; nucleotides not matched to a gene: 9. The CDR3 loop is CASSAVAGGLTQFF. In DNA form, the CDR3 reads TGTGCCAGCAGTGCGGTAGCGGGAGGGCTTACACAGTTCTTC.

This chain uses TRBV27 with TRBJ2-1; 16 positions match TRBD2. The CDR3 runs 16 residues. Germline trimming cut 3 bases from V and 6 bases from J; bases unmatched to any gene: 2. Germline values: CDR1 MNHEY, CDR2 SMNVEV (reference sequence). The CDR3 coding sequence is TGTGCCAGCAGTTTCGGGACTAGCGGGAGGGGCAATGAGCAGTTCTTC. This encodes CASSFGTSGRGNEQFF.

V usage is TRBV6-5 and J usage is TRBJ2-2, with D possibly being TRBD2 (5 bases). V dropped 2 bases and J dropped 5 bases, with 12 bases sitting between them. The CDR3 totals 15 residues. The germline gives CDR1 MNHEY, CDR2 SVGAGI. CDR3: CASSYGVEGTGELFF. Written as DNA, the CDR3 is TGTGCCAGCAGTTACGGGGTTGAGGGAACCGGGGAGCTGTTTTTT.